This TCR beta chain is drawn from a study of blood T cell repertoires in COVID-19. Study-wide context: Sample material is recorded as cDNA or gDNA derived from T cells, B-cell-depleted T cells, or PBMCs.

Produced via immunoSEQ multiplex PCR; TCRdb's table is partial and in-frame only. The table has 250,000 or so clones, 70% to 85% seen once. Germline V gene lookup returns CDR1 SQVTM and CDR2 ANQGSEA. This CDR3 spans 16 amino acids. Between the trimmed V and J ends, which lost 3 bases and 6 bases, there was a span of 23 bases. Input material: peripheral blood. The chain couples TRBV29-1 to TRBJ1-2; D is possibly TRBD1 (5 bases). This TCR came from a man in his forties who had recovered from COVID-19. The DNA of the CDR3 is TGCAGCGTTGATATTCGGGGGTGGGGAGTTGGTGATGGCTACACCTTC. Translation gives CSVDIRGWGVGDGYTF. Combining the CDR3 with reference TRBV29-1 and TRBJ1-2 gives the whole variable domain SAVISQKPSRDICQRGTSLTIQCQVDSQVTMMFWYRQQPGQSLTLIATANQGSEATYESGFVIDKFPISRPNLTFSTLTVSNMSPEDSSIYLCSVDIRGWGVGDGYTFGSGTRLTVV.